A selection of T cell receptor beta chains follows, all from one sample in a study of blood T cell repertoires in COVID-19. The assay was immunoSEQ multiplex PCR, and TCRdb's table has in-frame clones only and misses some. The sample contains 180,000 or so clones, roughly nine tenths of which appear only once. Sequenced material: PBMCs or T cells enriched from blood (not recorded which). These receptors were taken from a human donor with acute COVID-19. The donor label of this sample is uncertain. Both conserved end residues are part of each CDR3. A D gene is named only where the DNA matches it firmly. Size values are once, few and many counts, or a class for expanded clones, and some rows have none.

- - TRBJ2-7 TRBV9 TGTGCCAGCAGCGCGTACCAGGGCACCTACGAGCAGTACTTC CASSAYQGTYEQYF
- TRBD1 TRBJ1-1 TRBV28 TGTGCCAGCAGTGCACCAGGGGGCGCGAACACTGAAGCTTTCTTT CASSAPGGANTEAFF
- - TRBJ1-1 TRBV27 TGTGCCAGCAGTCCGCCAGGGGCGAACACTGAAGCTTTCTTT CASSPPGANTEAFF
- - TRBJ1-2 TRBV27 TGTGCCAGCAGTTACGCGACATTCGATGGCTACACCTTC CASSYATFDGYTF
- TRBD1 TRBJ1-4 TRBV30 TGTGCCTGGAAGCCTGACAGGGGAACTAATGAAAAACTGTTTTTT CAWKPDRGTNEKLFF
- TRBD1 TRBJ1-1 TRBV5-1 TGCGCCAGCAGCTCCACACAGGGGAGTGAAGCTTTCTTT CASSSTQGSEAFF
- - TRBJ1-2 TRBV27 TGTGCCAGCAGCCCGCGGGGGGGGTATGGCTACACCTTC CASSPRGGYGYTF
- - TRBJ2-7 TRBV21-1 TGTGCCAGCAGCAAATACTGGGGGGTCCACGAGCAGTACTTC CASSKYWGVHEQYF
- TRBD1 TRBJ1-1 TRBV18 TGTGCCAGCTCACCGGGGACAGGGATGAACACTGAAGCTTTCTTT CASSPGTGMNTEAFF
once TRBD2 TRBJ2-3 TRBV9 TGTGCCAGCAGCGTTCGTAGCGGGGGCCTCACAGATACGCAGTATTTT CASSVRSGGLTDTQYF
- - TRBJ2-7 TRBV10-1 TGCGCCAGCAGGGTCAACCGGAGGGCCACCTACGAGCAGTACTTC CASRVNRRATYEQYF
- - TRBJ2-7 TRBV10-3 TGTGCCATCCAAGGACAGTTGGTCTACGAGCAGTACTTC CAIQGQLVYEQYF
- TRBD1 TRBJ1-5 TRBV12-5 TGTGCTAGTGGTTTGGTACCGGACAGGGGGCGCCCCCAGGGTCAGCCCCAGCATTTT CASGLVPDRGRPQGQPQHF
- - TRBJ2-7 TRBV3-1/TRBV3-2 TGTGCCAGCAGCCAAGAACTAAACTACGAGCAGTACTTC CASSQELNYEQYF
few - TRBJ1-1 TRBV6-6 TGTGCCAGCAGTACCCCGGACGGGAAGAACACTGAAGCTTTCTTT CASSTPDGKNTEAFF
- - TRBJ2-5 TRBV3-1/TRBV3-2 TGTGCCAGCAGCCCCCTAGTACTTTCGGAGACCCAGTACTTC CASSPLVLSETQYF
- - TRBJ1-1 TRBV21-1 TGTGCCAGCAATTCTTTTAAGACTCCGGGCGGGGGTGGACCTGAAGCTTTCTTT CASNSFKTPGGGGPEAFF
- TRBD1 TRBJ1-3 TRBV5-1 TGCGCCAGCAGCGTGGGACAGGGTACTCCCTCTGGAAACACCATATATTTT CASSVGQGTPSGNTIYF
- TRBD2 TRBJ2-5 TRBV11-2 TGTGCCAGCAGCTTGGGGGGGGAAGAGACCCAGTACTTC CASSLGGEETQYF
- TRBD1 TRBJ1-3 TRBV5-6 TGTGCCAGCAGCTGGGGGACAGGGGAAGGAAACACCATATATTTT CASSWGTGEGNTIYF
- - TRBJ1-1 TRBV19 TGTGCCAGTAGTACCCTCGGCGGGGTACCCACTGAAGCTTTCTTT CASSTLGGVPTEAFF
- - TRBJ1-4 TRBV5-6 TGTGCCAGCAGCTTGGTCGCCCAGGTCCCCCCGTTTGAAAAACTGTTTTTT CASSLVAQVPPFEKLFF
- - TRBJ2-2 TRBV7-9 TGTGCCAGCAGCTTAGCCACAGGACCCGGGGAGCTGTTTTTT CASSLATGPGELFF
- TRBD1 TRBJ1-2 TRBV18 TGTGCCAGCTCACCAAACACAGGGGCCCCCTCTGAGGGCTACACCTTC CASSPNTGAPSEGYTF